This TCR beta chain appears in the sequencing data of a study of cytomegalovirus exposure and HLA in healthy donors. Study-wide points: Upon later analysis, TCR association rates were observed to vary by HLA locus, being highest for DRB1 and lowest for HLA-C.

Germline V lookup: CDR1 SGHRS, CDR2 YFSETQ. V was trimmed by 3 bases and J by 4 bases, leaving 17 bases between them. The CDR3 sequence is 16 residues long. Unrecorded immune exposures were likely, despite nominal health at sampling. The primer mix had 60 Vbeta and 13 Jbeta primers. TCRdb's copy holds only in-frame clones and misses some; the assay was immunoSEQ multiplex PCR. The table has roughly 200,000 clones, around three quarters seen once. Notes on this clone: The antigen is not known.

The receptor's source is a woman aged 25 to 39 in good health and CMV-seropositive. This chain uses TRBV5-1 with TRBJ1-3, with D possibly matching TRBD1 (6 bases). The sequencing input was PBMCs. The CDR3 region has the DNA TGCGCCAGCAGCTGGTATCCACAGGGAGAAGGAAACACCATATATTTT. It translates to CASSWYPQGEGNTIYF.